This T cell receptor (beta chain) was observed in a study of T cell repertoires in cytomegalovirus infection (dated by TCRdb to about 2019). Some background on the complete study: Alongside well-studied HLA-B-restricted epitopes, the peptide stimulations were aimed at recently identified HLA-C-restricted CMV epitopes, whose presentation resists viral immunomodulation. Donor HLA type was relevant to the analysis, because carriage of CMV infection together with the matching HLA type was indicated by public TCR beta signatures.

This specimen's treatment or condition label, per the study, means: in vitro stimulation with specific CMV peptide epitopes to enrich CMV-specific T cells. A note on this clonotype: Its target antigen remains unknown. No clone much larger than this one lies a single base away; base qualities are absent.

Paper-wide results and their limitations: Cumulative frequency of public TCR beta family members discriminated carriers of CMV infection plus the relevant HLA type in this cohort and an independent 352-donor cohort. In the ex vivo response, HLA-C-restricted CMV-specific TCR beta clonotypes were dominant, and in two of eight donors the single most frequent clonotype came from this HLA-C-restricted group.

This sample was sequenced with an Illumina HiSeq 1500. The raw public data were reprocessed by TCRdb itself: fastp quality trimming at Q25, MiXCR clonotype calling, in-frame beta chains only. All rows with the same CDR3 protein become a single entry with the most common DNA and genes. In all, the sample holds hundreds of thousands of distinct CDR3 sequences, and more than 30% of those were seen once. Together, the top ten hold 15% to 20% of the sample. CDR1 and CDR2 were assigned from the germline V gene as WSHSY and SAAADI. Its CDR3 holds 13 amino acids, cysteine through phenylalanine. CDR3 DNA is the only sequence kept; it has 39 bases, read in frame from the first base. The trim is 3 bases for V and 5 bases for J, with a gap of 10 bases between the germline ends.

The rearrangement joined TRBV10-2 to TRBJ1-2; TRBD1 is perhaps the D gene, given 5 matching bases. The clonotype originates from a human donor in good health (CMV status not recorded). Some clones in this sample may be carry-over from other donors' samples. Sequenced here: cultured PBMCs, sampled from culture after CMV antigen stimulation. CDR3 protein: CASSERGEYGYTF. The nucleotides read TGCGCCAGCAGTGAACGGGGGGAGTATGGCTACACCTTC.